These T cell receptor beta chains were read from a single sample in a study of immune heterogeneity within non-small cell lung tumors. Each CDR3 protein gets one entry after TCRdb re-called the multiplex PCR reads with MiXCR. The sample records 21,000 or so distinct CDR3 sequences, approximately 30% being singletons. The sample taken for sequencing was lung tumor tissue. These TCRs come from a middle-aged man with non-small cell lung cancer. Both conserved end residues are part of each CDR3. The D gene is left open where the match is weak. Clone sizes are given selectively: once, few, many, or a class where the clone is expanded.

j_gene: TRBJ2-7; d_gene: TRBD2; v_gene: TRBV4-2; abundance: many; CDR3nt: TGTGCCAGCAGCCTGGGACTAGCGGGAGGGAGCTACGAGCAGTACTTC; CDR3aa: CASSLGLAGGSYEQYF
j_gene: TRBJ2-2; d_gene: TRBD2; v_gene: TRBV10-3; abundance: few; CDR3nt: TGTGCCATCAGTGATTGGACTAGGGAGGGCACCGGGGAGCTGTTTTTT; CDR3aa: CAISDWTREGTGELFF
j_gene: TRBJ1-1; d_gene: NA; v_gene: TRBV12-3/TRBV12-4; abundance: few; CDR3nt: TGTGCCAGCAGTTTAGCGCGACCCATGAACACTGAAGCTTTCTTT; CDR3aa: CASSLARPMNTEAFF
j_gene: TRBJ1-1; d_gene: NA; v_gene: TRBV19; abundance: NA; CDR3nt: TGTGCCAGTAGACCTGGGACCCTCATGGACACTGAAGCTTTCTTT; CDR3aa: CASRPGTLMDTEAFF
j_gene: TRBJ1-4; d_gene: NA; v_gene: TRBV20-1; abundance: few; CDR3nt: TGCAGTGCTAGGAATAGGCGGCAGGATGAAAAACTGTTTTTT; CDR3aa: CSARNRRQDEKLFF
j_gene: TRBJ1-1; d_gene: NA; v_gene: TRBV6-1; abundance: few; CDR3nt: TGTGCCAGCAGAACAGGAGCGAACACTGAAGCTTTCTTT; CDR3aa: CASRTGANTEAFF
j_gene: TRBJ2-1; d_gene: TRBD2; v_gene: TRBV9; abundance: few; CDR3nt: TGTGCCAGCAGCGTAGCTGGAGCGGGAGGCTACAATGAGCAGTTCTTC; CDR3aa: CASSVAGAGGYNEQFF
j_gene: TRBJ1-1; d_gene: TRBD1; v_gene: TRBV6-2/TRBV6-3; abundance: few; CDR3nt: TGTGCCAGCATCGGCAGGGGGCGCAATGAAGCTTTCTTT; CDR3aa: CASIGRGRNEAFF
j_gene: TRBJ1-1; d_gene: NA; v_gene: TRBV6-1; abundance: many; CDR3nt: TGTGCCAGCAGTGAGAAGGGAGGGGCGGGTACTGAAGCTTTCTTT; CDR3aa: CASSEKGGAGTEAFF
j_gene: TRBJ2-7; d_gene: NA; v_gene: TRBV19; abundance: NA; CDR3nt: TGTGCCAGTAGTATAGGCGGTAGGGTACACGAGCAGTACTTC; CDR3aa: CASSIGGRVHEQYF
j_gene: TRBJ2-2; d_gene: TRBD1; v_gene: TRBV12-3/TRBV12-4; abundance: few; CDR3nt: TGTGCCAGCAGCCCTCAGGGGGCTCTCACCGGGGAGCTGTTTTTT; CDR3aa: CASSPQGALTGELFF
j_gene: TRBJ2-7; d_gene: NA; v_gene: TRBV6-1; abundance: many; CDR3nt: TGTGCCAGCAACCCGGGACCCCGAAGCGAGCAGTACTTC; CDR3aa: CASNPGPRSEQYF
j_gene: TRBJ2-1; d_gene: TRBD2; v_gene: TRBV7-6; abundance: NA; CDR3nt: TGTGCCAGCAGCTTAGCAGTAGCGGGAGGAGACAATGAGCAGTTCTTC; CDR3aa: CASSLAVAGGDNEQFF